The present TCR beta chain was sequenced within a study of T cells in Graves' hyperthyroidism and ophthalmopathy. Study conclusions and caveats: Blood samples included most of the expanded thyroid clonotypes exceeding 0.001.

RNA transcripts yielded amplified TCR beta CDR3 regions. HTBI primers were the set used in a first-round RT-PCR of the TCR CDR3. In TCRdb, the multiplex PCR reads were re-called with MiXCR into one record per CDR3 protein. The repertoire consists of around 300,000 distinct CDR3 sequences, with less than 30% occurring once and the leading ten covering around 30%. Newly diagnosed patients aged 18 to 65 had hyperthyroidism of under 2 months' duration. PBMCs were obtained from about 10 ml fresh peripheral blood. This clonotype was seen a handful of times. Its antigen is not identified. What was sequenced was blood. This receptor was taken from a middle-aged man with Graves' hyperthyroidism that later progressed to Graves' ophthalmopathy.

CDR3 coding DNA: TGTGCCAGCACGAAAGGTAGCACTGAAGCTTTCTTT. It is translated as CASTKGSTEAFF. The rearrangement joins TRBV2 to TRBJ1-1; no clear D gene. This CDR3 is 12 amino acids long. The germline V and J ends were trimmed by 7 bases and 4 bases, with 10 bases remaining between them. The germline gives CDR1 SNHLY, CDR2 FYNNEI.